These T cell receptor beta chains were read from a single sample in a study of blood T cell repertoires in COVID-19. TCRdb keeps only in-frame clones here, not all; method: immunoSEQ multiplex PCR. Here the sample spans some 350,000 clones, around 87% being singletons. Material for sequencing was peripheral blood. Receptor source: a woman between 45 and 60 years old with COVID-19, enrolled during active disease. Both conserved end residues are part of each CDR3. Each record gives: V gene, J gene, clone size, D gene, CDR3 DNA, CDR3 protein. D genes are given only for firm matches. The listing skips clone size in some rows; elsewhere it reads once, few, many or a size class.

v_call: TRBV19
j_call: TRBJ2-7
clone_size: -
d_call: -
cdr3_nt: TGTGCCAGTAGTATTTTACAGGGTTCAAGAAACGAGCAGTACTTC
cdr3_aa: CASSILQGSRNEQYF

v_call: TRBV5-1
j_call: TRBJ2-3
clone_size: once
d_call: -
cdr3_nt: TGCGCCAGCAGTCCCCATCCCACGGGCACAGATACGCAGTATTTT
cdr3_aa: CASSPHPTGTDTQYF

v_call: TRBV20-1
j_call: TRBJ2-7
clone_size: -
d_call: TRBD2
cdr3_nt: TGCAGTGCTAGTGGGACTAGCGGGAGGGGTCCGACCGAGCAGTACTTC
cdr3_aa: CSASGTSGRGPTEQYF

v_call: TRBV7-8
j_call: TRBJ1-5
clone_size: -
d_call: TRBD1
cdr3_nt: TGTGCCAGCAGTAAGACAGGGGGTGTTCAGCCCCAGCATTTT
cdr3_aa: CASSKTGGVQPQHF

v_call: TRBV24-1
j_call: TRBJ2-1
clone_size: -
d_call: -
cdr3_nt: TGTGCCACCAGTGATGTTGGAGGGAATGAGCAGTTCTTC
cdr3_aa: CATSDVGGNEQFF

v_call: TRBV20-1
j_call: TRBJ2-7
clone_size: -
d_call: -
cdr3_nt: TGCAGTGCGGACGGAGGCTACGAGCAGTACTTC
cdr3_aa: CSADGGYEQYF

v_call: TRBV5-4
j_call: TRBJ2-1
clone_size: once
d_call: TRBD2
cdr3_nt: TGTGCCAGCAGCTTGTTACGACTAGCGGGGGAGTACAATGAGCAGTTCTTC
cdr3_aa: CASSLLRLAGEYNEQFF

v_call: TRBV7-2
j_call: TRBJ1-1
clone_size: -
d_call: -
cdr3_nt: TGTGCCAGCGGGACTCCTACCGGGACCTTGAACACTGAAGCTTTCTTT
cdr3_aa: CASGTPTGTLNTEAFF

v_call: TRBV19
j_call: TRBJ1-1
clone_size: -
d_call: TRBD1
cdr3_nt: TGTGCCAGTAGCGAGGACAGGGGGATGAACACTGAAGCTTTCTTT
cdr3_aa: CASSEDRGMNTEAFF

v_call: TRBV5-4
j_call: TRBJ2-1
clone_size: -
d_call: TRBD2
cdr3_nt: TGTGCCAGCAGCGGGGGGACTAGTTTTGAGCAGTTCTTC
cdr3_aa: CASSGGTSFEQFF